One sample yielded the 3 T cell receptor beta chains listed below, sequenced in a study of response to subunit inactivated influenza vaccine. TCRdb redid the calling of the RT-PCR reads with MiXCR, one entry per CDR3 protein. The sample shows 700,000 to 800,000 distinct CDR3 sequences, 15% to 20% of them seen only once. Sequenced here: PBMCs from blood, sampled 5 days after vaccination. The receptors shown here come from a man aged 50-60 years who received an inactivated influenza vaccine.

V and J are TRBV19 and TRBJ2-2, with no clear D. The CDR3 loop spans 12 amino acids. CDR1 is LNHDA, CDR2 SQIVND, per germline (reference sequence). The V end lost 3 bases, the J end lost 6 bases, and 5 bases lay between the germline ends. In DNA, the CDR3 is TGTGCCAGTAGTATCCGGGCCGGGGAGCTGTTTTTT. Residues: CASSIRAGELFF. The full variable domain, completed using reference TRBV19 and TRBJ2-2, is DGGITQSPKYLFRKEGQNVTLSCEQNLNHDAMYWYRQDPGQGLRLIYYSQIVNDFQKGDIAEGYSVSREKKESFPLTVTSAQKNPTAFYLCASSIRAGELFFGEGSRLTVL.

In its sample, this clonotype was seen many times. The chain employs TRBV12-3 or TRBV12-4 and TRBJ1-1; tentatively, D is TRBD1 (5 bases). CDR3 length equals 13 residues. V lost 7 bases to trimming and J lost 3 bases, with 12 bases between them. CDR3 loop: CASTSGRYTEAFF. DNA of the CDR3: TGTGCCAGCACTTCGGGACGGTACACTGAAGCTTTCTTT.

This clonotype has just a few counts. This chain connects TRBV27 to TRBJ2-7; 10 nucleotides align to TRBD1. The CDR3 has 16 amino acids. Germline V gene sequence: CDR1 MNHEY, CDR2 SMNVEV (reference sequence). After removal of 3 bases from V and 6 bases from J, the junction contained 11 bases not matched to a gene. The CDR3 loop reads CASSFVAGTGVREQYF. The CDR3 region has the DNA TGTGCCAGCAGTTTTGTGGCCGGGACAGGGGTACGCGAGCAGTACTTC.